A single sample gave rise to the 16 T cell receptor beta chains below, sequenced in a study of CD8+CD57+ T cells in acquired aplastic anemia. For CDR3 and TCR beta VDJ profiling, genomic DNA was the template used. One entry per CDR3 protein results from TCRdb running MiXCR on the reads. The data show 200,000 to 250,000 distinct CDR3 sequences, around half seen once. Sequencing involved patients with CD8+CD57+ cell expansion previously shown by flow cytometry. Material for sequencing was sorted CD4+, CD8+, or CD8+CD57+ T cells (not recorded which) from PBMCs. The receptors here all came from a human donor with aplastic anemia.

The V and J genes are TRBV9 and TRBJ1-2, with D unclear. Per the germline V gene, CDR1 is SGDLS and CDR2 is YYNGEE. V lost 0 bases to trimming and J lost 8 bases, with 11 bases between them. The CDR3 has 13 amino acids. DNA of the CDR3: TGTGCCAGCAGCGTAGGGGTCGGGTTCGGCTACACCTTC. Translating it yields CASSVGVGFGYTF.

This clonotype was detected once. This chain connects TRBV2 to TRBJ2-7; the D is unclear. The length of the CDR3 is 10 residues. V lost 8 bases, J lost 3 bases, and 5 bases lay in between. CDR1 and CDR2 (germline): SNHLY, FYNNEI. DNA for the CDR3: TGTGCCAGCTCTAACTACGAGCAGTACTTC. Its protein product is CASSNYEQYF.

A note on this clonotype: Being one base from a much bigger clone, this may be a read error. This chain links TRBV2 with TRBJ2-7; 7 bases agree with TRBD1. This CDR3 is built from 15 residues. Germline loops: CDR1 SNHLY, CDR2 FYNNEI. In DNA form, the CDR3 reads TGTGCCAGCAGCTTGACAGGGAAGGGTTCCTACGAGCGGTACTTC. Protein sequence: CASSLTGKGSYERYF.

J is TRBJ2-3 and V is TRBV10-2, with 9 nucleotides matching TRBD2. The length of the CDR3 is 15 residues. V lost 6 bases to trimming and J lost 4 bases; unmatched junction nucleotides: 8. CDR1 is WSHSY, CDR2 SAAADI, per germline. The CDR3 DNA follows: TGCGCCAGCAGGTCTAGCGGGATAGGTTCAGATACGCAGTATTTT. Translation: CASRSSGIGSDTQYF.

The CDR3 DNA sequence: TGTGCCAGCAGTTTTTTTGGCGGGGAGCTGTTTTTT. Its translation is CASSFFGGELFF. The rearrangement links TRBV28 to TRBJ2-2; D remains unclear. The germline gives CDR1 MDHEN, CDR2 SYDVKM. There are 12 residues in the CDR3. V gave up 3 bases and J gave up 7 bases, with 6 bases separating them. Full variable domain (missing parts from reference TRBV28 and TRBJ2-2): DVKVTQSSRYLVKRTGEKVFLECVQDMDHENMFWYRQDPGLGLRLIYFSYDVKMKEKGDIPEGYSVSREKKERFSLILESASTNQTSMYLCASSFFGGELFFGEGSRLTVL.

The chain recombines TRBV2 with TRBJ2-7, with TRBD2 matching over 9 bases. CDR3 length: 15 residues. Germline V CDR1 and CDR2: SNHLY, FYNNEI. The J segment lost 0 bases and the V segment lost 6 bases, leaving 6 bases of the junction unmatched. The CDR3 region is CASSQDSGSSYEQYF. In nucleotides, the CDR3 is TGTGCCAGCAGCCAAGATAGCGGGAGCTCCTACGAGCAGTACTTC.

The rearrangement joins TRBV24-1 to TRBJ2-1; 8 bases match TRBD1. From germline, CDR1 is KGHDR and CDR2 SFDVKD. The CDR3 consists of 17 residues. Losses at the gene ends were 4 bases for V and 7 bases for J; bases not matched to a gene: 14. CDR3 in DNA: TGTGCCACCAGTGACCCTACCCCGGGACAGGAGAGGAATGAGCAGTTCTTC. It specifies CATSDPTPGQERNEQFF.

In this sample, this clonotype turned up many times. CDR3 nucleotide sequence: TGTGCCAGCAGGCGGACAGGGGTTTGGGAGACCCAGTACTTC. It codes for CASRRTGVWETQYF. V usage is TRBV6-6 and J usage is TRBJ2-5, with 9 bases aligning to TRBD1. Per germline, CDR1 MNHNY and CDR2 SVGAGI (reference sequence). V trimming: 6 bases; J trimming: 5 bases; junction bases outside the gene matches: 7. The CDR3 is 14 amino acids.

A remark on this clonotype: An end of the junction does not agree with germline; a read error may underlie this. The V gene is TRBV7-9, the J gene TRBJ1-4, with a weak D call TRBD1 (6 bases). The length of the CDR3 is 14 residues. The V gene's germline CDR1 is SEHNR and CDR2 FQNEAQ (reference sequence). The CDR3 sequence: CACSPGQWTEKLFF. In DNA, the CDR3 is TGTGCCTGCAGCCCCGGACAGTGGACTGAAAAACTGTTTTTT.

In this sample, this clonotype turned up many times. An end of the junction does not agree with germline; a read error may underlie this. The CDR3 reads CASSLSPGGQETQYF. Here the CDR3 DNA reads TGTGCTAGCAGCTTATCGCCGGGGGGTCAAGAGACCCAGTACTTC. The chain combines TRBV7-7 with TRBJ2-5, with 7 nucleotides matching TRBD2. In germline, CDR1 is SSHAT, CDR2 FNYEAQ (reference sequence). The CDR3 extends over 15 amino acids.

The V and J genes are TRBV7-8 and TRBJ1-5; D unclear. Trimming took off 3 bases at V and 3 bases at J, with 9 bases between the two ends. CDR3 size: 14 residues. Germline V gives CDR1 SGHVS, CDR2 FQNEAQ. The CDR3 DNA reads as TGTGCCAGCAGCTTTTCAGCACCCAATCAGCCCCAGCATTTT. Amino acids: CASSFSAPNQPQHF.

In regard to this clonotype: Possible read error: a much larger clone is one base away. The V gene is TRBV7-6, the J gene TRBJ2-3; TRBD2 agrees at 8 bases. V lost 1 base to trimming and J lost 5 bases; unmatched junction nucleotides: 8. This CDR3 spans 16 amino acids. Germline loops: CDR1 SGHVS, CDR2 FNYEAQ. The CDR3: CASSLEGGRKLDTQYF. CDR3 DNA sequence: TGTGCCAGCAGCTTAGAAGGCGGGAGGAAGTTAGATACGCAGTATTTT.

The rearrangement joins TRBV15 to TRBJ2-1; D gene ambiguous. V gave up 1 base and J gave up 9 bases, with 13 bases separating them. Germline V CDR1 and CDR2: LNHNV, YYDKDF (reference sequence). The CDR3 spans 14 residues. The CDR3 nucleotides read TGTGCCACCAGCAGAGGCGGTTTTGCAGGTGAGCAGTTCTTC. It encodes CATSRGGFAGEQFF.

The rearrangement links TRBV2 to TRBJ2-7; 9 bases align to TRBD1. CDR1 and CDR2 from the germline V gene are SNHLY and FYNNEI. The V segment lost 6 bases and the J segment 5 bases; nucleotides outside the gene matches: 11. The CDR3 is 15 residues long. The CDR3 reads CASSQEGQGLNEQYF. CDR3 bases: TGTGCCAGCAGCCAAGAGGGACAGGGACTTAACGAGCAGTACTTC.

The chain joins TRBV14 to TRBJ1-2; 8 bases are a match to TRBD1. The CDR3 has 14 residues. From germline, CDR1 is SGHDN and CDR2 FVKESK. V lost 8 bases and J lost 3; bases outside the gene matches: 8. The CDR3 spells CASSNPGGDYGYTF. The CDR3 DNA is TGTGCCAGCTCAAACCCAGGGGGCGACTATGGCTACACCTTC.

In regard to this clonotype: The conserved phenylalanine or tryptophan normally closing the CDR3 is absent here, so this likely arose from a read error. V is TRBV12-3 or TRBV12-4 and J is TRBJ1-5; D ambiguous. V was clipped by 0 bases and J by 1 base, with 10 bases between them. The CDR3 has 16 residues. CDR3 residues: CASSLATLRSNQPQHL. The CDR3 region has the DNA TGTGCCAGCAGTTTAGCGACCCTAAGGAGCAATCAGCCCCAGCATCTT.